This TCR beta chain was documented in a study of beta chain features in type 1 diabetes. General study points: Shortening of TCRB CDR3s, moderate but significant, appeared in all four CD4+ subsets of Type 1 diabetes patients. Patients' naive, central memory and Treg TCRB repertoires seemed closer to one another than those of healthy donors.

The sequenced template was cDNA made from the entire isolated RNA. Data came from immunoSEQ multiplex PCR; TCRdb stores just in-frame clones and leaves some out. The profile shows more than 250,000 clones, less than 30% of them singletons. V lost 6 bases to trimming and J lost 8 bases, with 8 bases between them. This CDR3 region has 10 residues. The V gene's germline CDR1 is SQVTM and CDR2 ANQGSEA. Note on this clone: Its antigen is still unknown. Other DNA sequences within the sample encode an identical CDR3.

The clonotype comes from a woman aged 25 to 39 with type 1 diabetes. The chain links TRBV29-1 to TRBJ2-1; possibly TRBD1 for D (5 bases). Input material: naive CD4+ T cells from blood. The CDR3, as DNA: TGCAGCGTCCAGGGCTATGAGCAGTTCTTC. Encoded protein: CSVQGYEQFF.